The 18 T cell receptor beta chains reported below all come from one sample, sequenced in a study of CD8+ T cells in alopecia areata. For roughly 5 of the biomarker-study patients, the CD4+ cells were further sorted so as to obtain CD25+CD127- cells. Extracted RNA was reverse transcribed, and the resulting cDNA served as sequencing template. Only in-frame clones appear in the TCRdb table, and some are missing; sequencing was by immunoSEQ multiplex PCR. The data contain about 37,000 clones, 45% to 65% of them seen just once; the ten biggest clones take up approximately 2%. The specimen sequenced was CD4+ Tregs sorted from blood. These receptors all stem from a human donor with alopecia areata.

This chain links TRBV7-8 with TRBJ1-1; D might be TRBD1 (5 bases). Germline CDR1 and CDR2: SGHVS and FQNEAQ. This CDR3 region has 14 residues. Trimming took 3 bases from V and 10 from J, leaving 18 bases between them. CDR3 loop: CASSFGERTPSAFF. CDR3 in DNA: TGTGCCAGCAGCTTTGGAGAAAGGACACCTTCAGCTTTCTTT.

This chain joins TRBV7-2 and TRBJ2-3; TRBD2 is a possible D gene (5 bases). The germline gives CDR1 SGHTA, CDR2 FQGNSA. The CDR3 length is 15 residues. Trimming took 1 base from V and 5 from J, leaving 13 bases between them. CDR3 coding DNA: TGTGCCAGCAGCTTAGTAGCTAGCAATGTAGATACGCAGTATTTT. Amino acids: CASSLVASNVDTQYF. The whole variable domain, remainder taken from reference TRBV7-2 and TRBJ2-3, is GAGVSQSPSNKVTEKGKDVELRCDPISGHTALYWYRQSLGQGLEFLIYFQGNSAPDKSGLPSDRFSAERTGGSVSTLTIQRTQQEDSAVYLCASSLVASNVDTQYFGPGTRLTVL.

This clone was observed a handful of times. V is TRBV18 and J is TRBJ2-6; D is possibly TRBD2 (6 bases). V lost 3 bases to trimming and J lost 1 base, with 7 bases between them. Germline-derived CDR1 and CDR2 are KGHSH and LQKENI. The CDR3 covers 15 residues. The CDR3 nucleotides are TGTGCCAGCTCACCCGGGACTTCTGGGGCCAACGTCCTGACTTTC. It specifies CASSPGTSGANVLTF.

The rearrangement uses TRBV25-1 and TRBJ2-3, with D possibly matching TRBD1 (5 bases). Germline V gene lookup returns CDR1 MGHDK and CDR2 SYGVNS. The CDR3 spans 13 residues. Between the trimmed V and J ends, which lost 4 bases and 3 bases, there was a span of 8 bases. The CDR3 nucleotides read TGTGCCAGCAGTGGCAGGGTAACAGATACGCAGTATTTT. Its translation is CASSGRVTDTQYF.

The chain uses TRBV7-2 and TRBJ1-6, with no clear D. In germline, CDR1 is SGHTA, CDR2 FQGNSA. The CDR3 runs 15 residues. V lost 2 bases to trimming and J lost 13 bases, with 18 bases between them. The CDR3 nucleotides are TGTGCCAGCAGCTTAATGGCAGAAGCCCTTTTTCCCCTCCACTTT. Its translation: CASSLMAEALFPLHF.

This clone was picked up one time. The rearrangement joins TRBV7-8 to TRBJ2-1, with TRBD1 matching 8 bases. In germline, CDR1 is SGHVS, CDR2 FQNEAQ. This CDR3 comprises 16 residues. Unmatched junction bases numbered 9, after V lost 3 bases and J lost 5 bases. The CDR3 coding sequence is TGTGCCAGCAGCTTCAGTCAGGGGGCGGTCCACAATGAGCAGTTCTTC. This encodes CASSFSQGAVHNEQFF.

The rearrangement links TRBV5-1 to TRBJ2-1; D is undetermined. The CDR3 contains 14 residues. V gave up 0 bases and J gave up 8 bases, with 12 bases separating them. Germline V gene lookup returns CDR1 SGHRS and CDR2 YFSETQ. The CDR3 protein is CASSLDTIRDEQFF. The CDR3 region has the DNA TGCGCCAGCAGCTTGGATACGATCCGCGATGAGCAGTTCTTC.

The chain uses TRBV12-5 and TRBJ2-7; no clear D. The CDR3 spans 12 residues. CDR1 is LGHNT and CDR2 is FRNRAP in the germline V gene. V was trimmed by 7 bases and J by 1 base, leaving 8 bases between them. CDR3 sequence: CASARSSYEQYF. The CDR3 region has the DNA TGTGCTAGTGCCCGCTCGTCCTACGAGCAGTACTTC.

CDR3 loop: CSVVRYGEAFF. CDR3 DNA sequence: TGCAGCGTTGTGAGGTACGGTGAAGCTTTCTTT. The V and J genes are TRBV29-1 and TRBJ1-1, with D hard to call. Deletions cut 4 bases from V and 7 bases from J, with 10 bases between. This CDR3 is built from 11 residues. The germline CDR1 and CDR2 sequences are SQVTM and ANQGSEA.

The chain carries TRBV5-1 and TRBJ2-5, with D uncertain. Germline lookup yields CDR1 SGHRS and CDR2 YFSETQ. The CDR3 runs to 15 residues. V was cut by 0 bases and J by 4 bases, with 13 bases left in between. The CDR3 DNA reads TGCGCCAGCAGCTTGGCCACCACGAAAAGAGAGACCCAGTACTTC. The encoded protein is CASSLATTKRETQYF.

V gene TRBV11-3 combines with J gene TRBJ2-6; TRBD1 might be the D (5 bases). The CDR3 has 17 amino acids. Germline V CDR1 and CDR2: SGHNT, YENEEA. V lost 4 bases to trimming and J lost 3 bases, with 16 bases between them. The CDR3 nucleotides read TGTGCCAGCAGCTCCCCAGGGCAGCTAGGTGGGGCCAACGTCCTGACTTTC. Amino acids: CASSSPGQLGGANVLTF. Full variable domain (outside the CDR3, taken from reference TRBV11-3 and TRBJ2-6): EAGVVQSPRYKIIEKKQPVAFWCNPISGHNTLYWYLQNLGQGPELLIRYENEEAVDDSQLPKDRFSAERLKGVDSTLKIQPAELGDSAVYLCASSSPGQLGGANVLTFGAGSRLTVL.

This clone has more than one count but fewer than ten. The V call is TRBV18, the J call TRBJ2-5; D ambiguous. V lost 6 bases, J lost 3 bases, and 8 bases lay in between. Germline-derived CDR1 and CDR2 are KGHSH and LQKENI. This CDR3 spans 12 amino acids. CDR3: CASSPDKETQYF. CDR3 in DNA: TGTGCCAGCTCCCCCGATAAAGAGACCCAGTACTTC.

The rearrangement uses TRBV6-6 and TRBJ2-1; 13 bases match TRBD2. CDR1 and CDR2 from the germline V gene are MNHNY and SVGAGI (reference sequence). The CDR3 totals 14 residues. V gave up 5 bases and J gave up 12 bases; unmatched junction bases: 7. CDR3 residues: CASSAGTSGEGQFF. DNA of the CDR3: TGTGCCAGCAGTGCCGGGACTAGCGGGGAAGGGCAGTTCTTC.

This clone was observed a handful of times. J is TRBJ1-2 and V is TRBV28, with D perhaps matching TRBD1 (5 bases). Germline CDR1 reads MDHEN; CDR2 reads SYDVKM. V lost 3 bases to trimming and J lost 3 bases, with 11 bases between them. The CDR3 loop spans 14 amino acids. The CDR3 DNA sequence: TGTGCCAGCAGTTTTCCAGGCAGGGACTATGGCTACACCTTC. It encodes CASSFPGRDYGYTF.

This clone was detected only once. The chain links TRBV6-1 to TRBJ2-7; 10 bases match TRBD2. Germline values: CDR1 MNHNS, CDR2 SASEGT. The junction had 6 bases not matched to a gene; V was cut back by 7 bases and J by 3 bases. This CDR3 is built from 14 residues. The CDR3 nucleotides are TGTGCCAGCAATCTAGCGGGAGTCAACTACGAGCAGTACTTC. Protein product: CASNLAGVNYEQYF.

The chain employs TRBV23-1 and TRBJ2-7; TRBD1 aligns across 9 bases. TRBV23-1 is identified as an open reading frame with a role that is uncertain. The trim removed 0 bases at V and 3 bases at J, leaving 12 bases unmatched. The CDR3 totals 18 residues. The CDR3 protein is CASSQSNRDRDRFYEQYF. The CDR3 DNA reads TGCGCCAGCAGTCAATCGAATAGGGACAGGGATCGGTTCTACGAGCAGTACTTC.

The rearrangement uses TRBV7-2 and TRBJ2-7; 7 bases map to TRBD2. In germline, CDR1 is SGHTA, CDR2 FQGNSA. The CDR3 is made up of 15 amino acids. V was pared by 4 bases and J by 2 bases, with 8 bases of the junction left unmatched. CDR3 DNA sequence: TGTGCCAGCAGCTATACTCGACTAGCAACCTACGAGCAGTACTTC. Translation: CASSYTRLATYEQYF.

In this sample, this clone turned up a few times. The V call is TRBV9, the J call TRBJ1-1, with D unclear. Germline CDR1 is SGDLS and CDR2 is YYNGEE. V was cut by 0 bases and J by 12 bases, with 15 bases left in between. The CDR3 is 13 amino acids. CDR3 coding DNA: TGTGCCAGCAGCGTAGGCAAGAACGACGGAACTTTCTTT. Protein sequence: CASSVGKNDGTFF.